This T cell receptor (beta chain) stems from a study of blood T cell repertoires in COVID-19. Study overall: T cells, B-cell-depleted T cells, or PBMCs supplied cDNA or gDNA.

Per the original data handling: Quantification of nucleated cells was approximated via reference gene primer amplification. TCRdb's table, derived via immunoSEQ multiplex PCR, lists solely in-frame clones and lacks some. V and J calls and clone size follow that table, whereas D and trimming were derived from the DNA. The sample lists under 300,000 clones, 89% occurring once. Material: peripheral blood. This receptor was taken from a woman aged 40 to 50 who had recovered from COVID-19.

CDR3 sequence: CAIESAGNTIYF. Written as DNA, the CDR3 is TGTGCCATCGAGTCTGCTGGAAACACCATATATTTT. V gene TRBV10-3 combines with J gene TRBJ1-3, with no clear D. The CDR3 spans 12 residues. V lost 8 bases, J lost 2 bases, and 7 bases lay in between. Germline CDR1 is ENHRY and CDR2 is SYGVKD.